This entry describes one T cell receptor (beta chain). Its antigen remains unknown. Selected positively for CCR7 and CD45RO-negative, naive CD8 cells excluded terminally differentiated effector memory CD45RA+ cells. Healthy HIV-negative adults without recent acute infections or vaccinations served as donors. The assay ran at deep level. Method: immunoSEQ multiplex PCR; TCRdb's copy keeps in-frame clones and lacks some. The sample records approximately 840,000 clones, about 96% being singletons. The data were taken from a study of shared clonotypes between healthy human individuals. Findings and limits, study-wide: Genetic and exposure-history diversity was limited by the few donors. Sharing across a few donors was seen in roughly 5.2% of naive CD4 clonotypes.

Sequencing was done on a sample of naive CD8+ T cells sorted from blood. This TCR derives from a man aged 25 to 40 in good health.

Here the CDR3 DNA reads TGCGCCAGCACGCCGGGAGGGCTATCGTCCCAGTACTTC. It is translated as CASTPGGLSSQYF. J is TRBJ2-5 and V is TRBV10-2; 8 nucleotides align to TRBD2. CDR3 size: 13 residues. Looked up from germline, CDR1 is WSHSY and CDR2 is SAAADI. V trimming: 7 bases; J trimming: 9 bases; junction bases outside the gene matches: 10.